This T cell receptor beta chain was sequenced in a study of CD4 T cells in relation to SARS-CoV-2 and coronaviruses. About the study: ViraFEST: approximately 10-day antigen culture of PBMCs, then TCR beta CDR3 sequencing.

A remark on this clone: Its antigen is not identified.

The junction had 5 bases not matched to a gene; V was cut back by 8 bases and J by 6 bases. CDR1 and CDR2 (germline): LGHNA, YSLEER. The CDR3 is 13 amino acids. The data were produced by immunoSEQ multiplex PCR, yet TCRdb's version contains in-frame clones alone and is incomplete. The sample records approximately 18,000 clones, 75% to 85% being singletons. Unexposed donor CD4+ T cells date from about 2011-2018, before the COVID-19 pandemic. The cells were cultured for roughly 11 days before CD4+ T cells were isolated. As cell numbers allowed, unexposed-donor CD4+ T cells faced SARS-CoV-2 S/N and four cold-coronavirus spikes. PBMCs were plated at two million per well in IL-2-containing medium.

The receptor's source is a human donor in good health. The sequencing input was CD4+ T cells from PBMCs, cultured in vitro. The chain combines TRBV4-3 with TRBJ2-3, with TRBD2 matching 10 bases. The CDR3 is CASGAGGSDTQYF. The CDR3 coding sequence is TGCGCCAGCGGAGCGGGAGGGTCCGATACGCAGTATTTT.